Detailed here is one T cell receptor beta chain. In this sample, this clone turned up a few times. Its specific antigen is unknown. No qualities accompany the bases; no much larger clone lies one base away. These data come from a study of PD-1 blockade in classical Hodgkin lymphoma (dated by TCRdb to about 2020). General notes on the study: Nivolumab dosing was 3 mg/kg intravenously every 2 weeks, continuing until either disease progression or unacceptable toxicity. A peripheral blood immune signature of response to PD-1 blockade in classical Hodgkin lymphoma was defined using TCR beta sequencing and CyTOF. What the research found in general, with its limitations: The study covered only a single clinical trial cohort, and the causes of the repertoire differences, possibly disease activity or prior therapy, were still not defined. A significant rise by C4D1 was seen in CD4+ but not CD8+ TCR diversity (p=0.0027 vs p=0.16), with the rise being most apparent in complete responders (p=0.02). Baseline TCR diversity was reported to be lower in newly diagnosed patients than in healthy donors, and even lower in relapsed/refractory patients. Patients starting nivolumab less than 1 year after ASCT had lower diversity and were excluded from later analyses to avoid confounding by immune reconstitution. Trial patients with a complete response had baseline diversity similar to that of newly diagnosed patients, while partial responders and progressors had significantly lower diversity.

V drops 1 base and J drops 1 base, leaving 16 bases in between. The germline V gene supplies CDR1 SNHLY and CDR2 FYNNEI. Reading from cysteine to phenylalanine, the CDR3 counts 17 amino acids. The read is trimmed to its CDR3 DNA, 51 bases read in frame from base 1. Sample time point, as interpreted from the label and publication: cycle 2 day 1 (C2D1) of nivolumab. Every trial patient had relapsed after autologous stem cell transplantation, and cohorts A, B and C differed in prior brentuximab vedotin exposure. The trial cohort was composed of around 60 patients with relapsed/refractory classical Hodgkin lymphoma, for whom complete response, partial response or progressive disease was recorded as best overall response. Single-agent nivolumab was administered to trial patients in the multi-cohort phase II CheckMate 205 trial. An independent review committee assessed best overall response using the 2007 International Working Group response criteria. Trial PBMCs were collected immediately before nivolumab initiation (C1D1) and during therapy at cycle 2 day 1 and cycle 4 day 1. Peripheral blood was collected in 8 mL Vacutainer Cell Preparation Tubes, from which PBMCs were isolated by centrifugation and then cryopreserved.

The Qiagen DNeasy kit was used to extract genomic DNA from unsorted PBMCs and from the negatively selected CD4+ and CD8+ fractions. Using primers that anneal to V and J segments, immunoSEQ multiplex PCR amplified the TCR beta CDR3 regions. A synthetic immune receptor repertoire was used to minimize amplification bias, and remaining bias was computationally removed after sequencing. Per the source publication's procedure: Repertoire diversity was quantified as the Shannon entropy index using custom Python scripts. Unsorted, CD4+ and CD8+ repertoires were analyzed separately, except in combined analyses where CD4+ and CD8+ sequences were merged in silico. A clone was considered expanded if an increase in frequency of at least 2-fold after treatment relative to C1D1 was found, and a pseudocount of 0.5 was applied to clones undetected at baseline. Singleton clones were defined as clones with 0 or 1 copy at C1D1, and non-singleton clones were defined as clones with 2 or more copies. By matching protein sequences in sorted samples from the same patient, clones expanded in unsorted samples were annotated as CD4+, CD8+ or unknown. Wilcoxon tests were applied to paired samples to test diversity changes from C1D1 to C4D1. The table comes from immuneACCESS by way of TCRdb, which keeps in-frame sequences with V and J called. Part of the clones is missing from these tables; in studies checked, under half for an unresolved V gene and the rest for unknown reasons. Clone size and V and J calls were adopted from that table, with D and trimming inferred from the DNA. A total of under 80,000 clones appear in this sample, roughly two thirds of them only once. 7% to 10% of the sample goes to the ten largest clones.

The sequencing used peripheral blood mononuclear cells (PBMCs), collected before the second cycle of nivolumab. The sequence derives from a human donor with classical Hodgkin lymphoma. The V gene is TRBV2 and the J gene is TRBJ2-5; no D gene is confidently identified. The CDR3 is CASSEEARPTAQETQYF. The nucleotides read TGTGCCAGCAGTGAAGAGGCTCGGCCAACGGCCCAAGAGACCCAGTACTTC.